These 29 T cell receptor beta chains were sequenced from one sample in a study of graft-versus-host responses after intestinal transplantation. This table comes from immunoSEQ multiplex PCR, and its TCRdb copy is limited to in-frame clones, with some not included. The sample holds more than 90,000 clones; approximately 94% are singletons and the top ten take about 0.25%. These TCRs are of unknown antigen specificity. The sequenced sample was unstimulated CD4+ T cells sorted from spleen or lymph node cells, obtained before transplant. These receptor sequences come from a human donor who was the organ donor for an intestinal transplant.

The CDR3 region is CASRIRDQTDTQYF. The CDR3 coding sequence is TGTGCCAGCCGGATCCGGGACCAAACAGATACGCAGTATTTT. This chain joins TRBV6-1 and TRBJ2-3, with D possibly being TRBD1 or TRBD2 (5 bases each). V lost 8 bases to trimming and J lost 3 bases, with 15 bases between them. This CDR3 has 14 residues. Germline CDR1 and CDR2: MNHNS and SASEGT.

This clone has more than one count but fewer than ten. The chain is built from TRBV16 and TRBJ1-5; D remains unclear. CDR3 length: 14 amino acids. Between the trimmed V and J ends, which lost 0 bases and 7 bases, there was a span of 10 bases. Germline V CDR1 and CDR2: KGHSY, FQNENV. This CDR3 is CASSQSVSGQPQHF. The CDR3 nucleotides read TGTGCCAGCAGCCAATCGGTCTCGGGACAGCCCCAGCATTTT.

The chain is built from TRBV25-1 and TRBJ2-2; 7 nucleotides agree with TRBD1. The CDR3 covers 17 residues. CDR1 and CDR2 from the germline V gene are MGHDK and SYGVNS. V shed 5 bases and J 0 bases; nucleotides not matched to a gene: 9. The chain's CDR3 is CASSPIRGTPNTGELFF. DNA of the CDR3: TGTGCCAGCAGTCCGATCAGGGGGACACCGAACACCGGGGAGCTGTTTTTT.

The J gene is TRBJ1-4, the V gene TRBV7-6; 7 positions match TRBD1. Germline V gene lookup returns CDR1 SGHVS and CDR2 FNYEAQ. Unmatched junction bases numbered 0, after V lost 1 base and J lost 7 bases. The CDR3 sequence is 13 residues long. CDR3 sequence (DNA): TGTGCCAGCAGCTTAGACAGGGGTGAAAAACTGTTTTTT. It yields the protein CASSLDRGEKLFF. Looking up the rest from reference TRBV7-6 and TRBJ1-4 gives the full variable domain: GAGVSQSPRYKVTKRGQDVALRCDPISGHVSLYWYRQALGQGPEFLTYFNYEAQQDKSGLPNDRFSAERPEGSISTLTIQRTEQRDSAMYRCASSLDRGEKLFFGSGTQLSVL.

The V and J genes are TRBV29-1 and TRBJ2-3; 7 positions match TRBD1. The CDR3 sequence is 13 residues long. Looked up from germline, CDR1 is SQVTM and CDR2 is ANQGSEA. After removal of 7 bases from V and 2 bases from J, the junction contained 6 bases not matched to a gene. The CDR3 DNA sequence: TGCAGCGGCATACAGGGGAACACAGATACGCAGTATTTT. It encodes CSGIQGNTDTQYF.

The rearrangement joins TRBV29-1 to TRBJ2-5; D not certain. The V gene's germline CDR1 is SQVTM and CDR2 ANQGSEA. V was trimmed by 7 bases and J by 2 bases, leaving 8 bases between them. CDR3 length: 11 amino acids. CDR3 sequence (DNA): TGCAGCGCCTTAGAACAAGAGACCCAGTACTTC. Encoded protein: CSALEQETQYF.

Turning to this clone: Other DNA sequences in this specimen translate into the identical CDR3. The chain employs TRBV18 and TRBJ1-1; a possible D gene is TRBD1 (5 bases). Germline-derived CDR1 and CDR2 are KGHSH and LQKENI. This CDR3 has 14 residues. V gave up 3 bases and J gave up 0 bases, with 8 bases separating them. The CDR3 here is CASSPPGVNTEAFF. For the CDR3, the DNA is TGTGCCAGCTCACCGCCGGGGGTGAACACTGAAGCTTTCTTT.

The V call is TRBV11-2, the J call TRBJ2-7; D is perhaps TRBD2 (6 bases). The CDR3 consists of 15 residues. The V gene lost 7 bases and the J gene lost 0 bases, with 16 bases spanning the gap. Germline CDR1 is SGHAT and CDR2 is FQNNGV. The CDR3 is CASNYRETGSYEQYF. CDR3 DNA: TGTGCCAGCAACTACCGGGAGACTGGCTCCTACGAGCAGTACTTC.

J is TRBJ2-5 and V is TRBV5-1, with D possibly TRBD1 on 5 matching bases. Germline assignment: CDR1 SGHRS and CDR2 YFSETQ. The ends were cut back, 2 bases at V and 4 bases at J, with 18 bases in the middle. The CDR3 loop spans 16 amino acids. CDR3 bases: TGCGCCAGCAGCTTAAGGGCCCCAGGGTGGGGAGAGACCCAGTACTTC. Translated: CASSLRAPGWGETQYF.

CDR3 DNA sequence: TGTGCCAGCAGTGACCCCTCAACTAATGAAAAACTGTTTTTT. Residues: CASSDPSTNEKLFF. The chain couples TRBV25-1 to TRBJ1-4; D is ambiguous. This CDR3 has 14 residues. CDR1 and CDR2 from the germline V gene are MGHDK and SYGVNS. Between the trimmed V and J ends, which lost 3 bases and 0 bases, there was a span of 5 bases.

About this clone: The sample carries other DNA sequences with the same CDR3. The rearrangement links TRBV30 to TRBJ2-3; D gene ambiguous. CDR3 length equals 12 residues. V was clipped by 3 bases and J by 0 bases, with 4 bases between them. Germline V gene lookup returns CDR1 GTSNPN and CDR2 SVGIG (reference sequence). The CDR3 is CAWSGSTDTQYF. The CDR3 DNA reads TGTGCCTGGAGCGGTAGCACAGATACGCAGTATTTT. Full variable domain (outside the CDR3, taken from reference TRBV30 and TRBJ2-3): SQTIHQWPATLVQPVGSPLSLECTVEGTSNPNLYWYRQAAGRGLQLLFYSVGIGQISSEVPQNLSASRPQDRQFILSSKKLLLSDSGFYLCAWSGSTDTQYFGPGTRLTVL.

This clone occurred a few times. This chain uses TRBV4-1 with TRBJ1-1; 7 positions agree with TRBD1. CDR1 is MGHRA and CDR2 is YSYEKL in the germline V gene. After removal of 6 bases from V and 6 bases from J, the junction contained 1 base not matched to a gene. The CDR3 consists of 11 residues. The CDR3 loop is CASRGTAEAFF. In DNA, the CDR3 is TGCGCCAGCAGGGGGACAGCTGAAGCTTTCTTT.

This rearrangement joins TRBV28 to TRBJ1-1; D may be TRBD1 (6 bases). CDR1 and CDR2 (germline): MDHEN, SYDVKM. The germline V and J ends were trimmed by 7 bases and 1 base, with 13 bases remaining between them. The CDR3 sequence is 14 residues long. CDR3 bases: TGTGCCAGCAACTGGTCAGGGGAGAACACTGAAGCTTTCTTT. Translation: CASNWSGENTEAFF.

The chain combines TRBV10-2 with TRBJ1-2; D unresolved. Germline-derived CDR1 and CDR2 are WSHSY and SAAADI. Trimming pared 3 bases from V and 2 bases from J, leaving 10 bases between. The CDR3 extends over 14 amino acids. The CDR3 DNA sequence: TGCGCCAGCAGTGACCCGGCTTTGAACTATGGCTACACCTTC. Translated: CASSDPALNYGYTF.

The rearrangement links TRBV19 to TRBJ2-5, with 7 bases matching TRBD1. This CDR3 has 13 residues. V shed 5 bases and J 1 base; nucleotides not matched to a gene: 1. CDR1 and CDR2 (germline): LNHDA, SQIVND (reference sequence). The CDR3 DNA reads TGTGCCAGTAGTCGGGACAGCCAAGAGACCCAGTACTTC. Translated: CASSRDSQETQYF.

This chain connects TRBV14 to TRBJ2-3; 8 bases align to TRBD1. The CDR3 loop spans 15 amino acids. Per the germline V gene, CDR1 is SGHDN and CDR2 is FVKESK. V trimming: 8 bases; J trimming: 0 bases; junction bases outside the gene matches: 7. The CDR3 is CASAGTGRSTDTQYF. The DNA for the CDR3 is TGTGCCAGCGCCGGGACAGGCCGAAGCACAGATACGCAGTATTTT.

The chain is built from TRBV19 and TRBJ2-2, with TRBD2 matching 8 bases. This CDR3 region has 16 residues. Trimming cost V 5 bases and J 3 bases; bases outside gene matches: 8. Germline assignment: CDR1 LNHDA and CDR2 SQIVND (reference sequence). This chain's CDR3 is CASSAGGLGDTGELFF. The CDR3 region has the DNA TGTGCCAGTAGTGCCGGGGGACTAGGTGACACCGGGGAGCTGTTTTTT.

The V gene is TRBV28, the J gene TRBJ1-1; D is unclear. This CDR3 is built from 12 residues. Germline CDR1 reads MDHEN; CDR2 reads SYDVKM. Trimming left V 8 bases short and J 3 bases short, with 10 bases between. CDR3 bases: TGTGCCAGCCGGACGCCGCACACTGAAGCTTTCTTT. This codes for CASRTPHTEAFF.

The chain joins TRBV5-5 to TRBJ2-7, with D perhaps TRBD1 (5 bases). The CDR3 is 14 residues long. With 1 base removed from V and 1 base from J, the gap between germline ends came to 9 bases. CDR1 is SGHKS and CDR2 is YYEKEE in the germline V gene (reference sequence). The CDR3 protein is CASSLRHRSYEQYF. The CDR3 nucleotides are TGTGCCAGCAGCTTGAGGCACAGGTCCTACGAGCAGTACTTC.

The gene calls are TRBV19 and TRBJ2-3; 8 nucleotides match TRBD2. V lost 7 bases, J lost 2 bases, and 5 bases stayed unmatched. The germline gives CDR1 LNHDA, CDR2 SQIVND (reference sequence). The CDR3 consists of 14 residues. CDR3 amino acids: CASTGGSPTDTQYF. Here the CDR3 DNA reads TGTGCCAGTACGGGGGGGAGTCCCACAGATACGCAGTATTTT. Full variable domain (remainder filled in from reference TRBV19 and TRBJ2-3): DGGITQSPKYLFRKEGQNVTLSCEQNLNHDAMYWYRQDPGQGLRLIYYSQIVNDFQKGDIAEGYSVSREKKESFPLTVTSAQKNPTAFYLCASTGGSPTDTQYFGPGTRLTVL.

The chain recombines TRBV19 with TRBJ2-5; TRBD2 is a possible D gene (10 bases). Trimming removed 10 bases at V and 4 bases at J, with 25 bases between. Germline lookup yields CDR1 LNHDA and CDR2 SQIVND (reference sequence). The CDR3 runs 16 residues. CDR3 DNA sequence: TGTGCCACTGGACAGGGGAAGCTAGCGGGAGTAGAGACCCAGTACTTC. It translates to CATGQGKLAGVETQYF.

This sequence joins TRBV19 and TRBJ1-5, with 8 bases identical to TRBD1. The CDR3 extends over 15 amino acids. After removal of 4 bases from V and 4 bases from J, the junction contained 6 bases not matched to a gene. Germline CDR1 reads LNHDA; CDR2 reads SQIVND (reference sequence). In nucleotides, the CDR3 is TGTGCCAGTAGTACGGCCACAGGGGGGAATCAGCCCCAGCATTTT. It encodes CASSTATGGNQPQHF.

The chain uses TRBV5-1 and TRBJ2-7; TRBD2 matches 11 bases. V lost 3 bases and J lost 0; bases outside the gene matches: 5. Germline CDR1 SGHRS, CDR2 YFSETQ. The CDR3 loop spans 16 amino acids. CDR3 nucleotide sequence: TGCGCCAGCAGCTGGAGACTAGCGGGAACCTCCTACGAGCAGTACTTC. Translating it yields CASSWRLAGTSYEQYF.

V is TRBV7-2 and J is TRBJ2-7; 12 nucleotides line up with TRBD2. Germline V gene sequence: CDR1 SGHTA, CDR2 FQGNSA. CDR3 length: 15 amino acids. V lost 5 bases to trimming and J lost 2 bases; unmatched junction nucleotides: 4. The CDR3 protein is CASSVRTSGTYEQYF. The CDR3 bases are TGTGCCAGCAGCGTCCGGACTAGCGGGACCTACGAGCAGTACTTC.

The V gene is TRBV4-1, the J gene TRBJ2-7; D is unresolved. The germline V gene encodes CDR1 MGHRA and CDR2 YSYEKL. This CDR3 comprises 16 residues. The V gene lost 4 bases and the J gene lost 0 bases, with 16 bases spanning the gap. The CDR3 nucleotides read TGCGCCAGCAGCCTAAACGCAGGACGGAGCTCCTACGAGCAGTACTTC. Encoded protein: CASSLNAGRSSYEQYF.

This sequence joins TRBV6-6 and TRBJ1-2; no definite D call. V lost 0 bases and J 8 bases, leaving 10 bases between the germline ends. The CDR3 sequence is 13 residues long. The germline V gene has CDR1 MNHNY and CDR2 SVGAGI (reference sequence). This CDR3 reads CASSYSFIGGYTF. DNA for the CDR3: TGTGCCAGCAGTTACTCTTTCATTGGGGGCTACACCTTC.

The rearrangement joins TRBV4-1 to TRBJ1-4; D is ambiguous. CDR1 is MGHRA, CDR2 YSYEKL, per germline. There are 17 residues in the CDR3. V lost 0 bases and J lost 5, with 16 bases in between. CDR3 nucleotides: TGCGCCAGCAGCCAAGAAGACAAAGGCTTTTTAAATGAAAAACTGTTTTTT. Its translation: CASSQEDKGFLNEKLFF.

The genes are TRBV2 and TRBJ2-7, with TRBD2 matching over 7 bases. The CDR3 runs to 14 residues. The germline gives CDR1 SNHLY, CDR2 FYNNEI. The V gene end was trimmed by 5 bases and the J gene end by 0 bases; junction bases not matched to a gene: 4. CDR3 sequence: CASSRRGTSYEQYF. CDR3 nucleotides: TGTGCCAGCAGTAGGCGGGGGACCTCCTACGAGCAGTACTTC.

This sequence joins TRBV10-3 and TRBJ1-5; TRBD1 agrees at 8 bases. The V gene's germline CDR1 is ENHRY and CDR2 SYGVKD. After removal of 10 bases from V and 3 bases from J, the junction contained 11 bases not matched to a gene. CDR3 size: 15 residues. The CDR3 reads CATSSTGGYNQPQHF. CDR3 sequence (DNA): TGTGCCACTTCATCAACAGGGGGTTACAATCAGCCCCAGCATTTT.